The entry below gives a single T cell receptor (beta chain) sequence along with its context. Its antigen is unknown. This entry belongs to a study of neoadjuvant anti-PD-1 for oral cavity cancer. As for the study in general: Patients without progression received a fourth nivolumab dose around day 43, then surgical resection on days 50-56. Study-wide findings and caveats: Higher pretreatment blood Treg/Th17 ratios correlated with higher pretreatment blood and lower post-treatment tumor TCRbeta clonality. Each response group had just a few patients in TCR analyses.

Assay used: immunoSEQ multiplex PCR; TCRdb lists only in-frame clones, some missing. The sample records tens of thousands of clones, approximately 81% being singletons. The CDR3 sequence is 14 residues long. Germline CDR1 and CDR2: MNHEY and SVGAGI. Losses at the gene ends were 3 bases for V and 5 bases for J; bases not matched to a gene: 5. Specified time point: after neoadjuvant nivolumab, at surgical resection. The patients had HPV-negative, locally advanced oral cavity squamous cell carcinoma. The clonotype comes from a person between 35 and 79 years old with oral cavity squamous cell carcinoma. The chain combines TRBV6-5 with TRBJ2-7; TRBD2 aligns across 9 bases. The sample consisted of PBMCs, taken after nivolumab (anti-PD-1) treatment. The CDR3 here is CASSYGASGNEQYF. The CDR3 DNA sequence: TGTGCCAGCAGTTATGGGGCTAGCGGGAACGAGCAGTACTTC.